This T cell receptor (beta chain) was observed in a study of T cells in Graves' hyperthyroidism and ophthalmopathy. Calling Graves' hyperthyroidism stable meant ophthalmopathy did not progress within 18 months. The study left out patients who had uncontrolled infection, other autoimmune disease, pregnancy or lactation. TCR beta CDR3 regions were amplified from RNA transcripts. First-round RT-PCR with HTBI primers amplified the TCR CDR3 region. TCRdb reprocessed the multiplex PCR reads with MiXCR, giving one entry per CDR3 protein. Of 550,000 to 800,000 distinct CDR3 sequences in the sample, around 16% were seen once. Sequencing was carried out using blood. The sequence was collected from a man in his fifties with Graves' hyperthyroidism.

The CDR3 reads CASTTNSGGEQFF. The CDR3 DNA follows: TGCGCCAGCACCACGAATAGCGGAGGGGAGCAGTTCTTC. The V gene is TRBV10-1, the J gene TRBJ2-1, with a weak D call TRBD2 (6 bases). The ends were cut back, 7 bases at V and 10 bases at J, with 17 bases in the middle. CDR3 size: 13 residues. Germline V CDR1 and CDR2: WNHNN, SYGVQD (reference sequence).